Below are 14 T cell receptor beta chains sequenced from a single sample in a study of technical replicates of blood from a handful of donors. The data were produced by immunoSEQ multiplex PCR, yet TCRdb's version contains in-frame clones alone and is incomplete. The sample lists about 59,000 clones, roughly 97% seen once, with 0.19% in the top ten. The sequencing input was T cells isolated from PBMCs. These TCRs come from a human donor in good health.

This clone has only one observation. The V and J genes are TRBV4-2 and TRBJ2-7, with TRBD2 matching 7 bases. Germline CDR1 is LGHNA and CDR2 is YNFKEQ. Trimming at V came to 2 bases and at J to 2 bases, leaving 6 bases not matched to a gene. The CDR3 is made up of 15 amino acids. The CDR3 spells CASSQRRLAAYEQYF. Here the CDR3 DNA reads TGTGCCAGCAGCCAAAGAAGACTAGCAGCCTACGAGCAGTACTTC.

Regarding this clone: The CDR3 carries no conserved terminal phenylalanine or tryptophan, so it likely arises from a read error. Because the CDR3's place on the DNA is in doubt, the DNA is left out and the CDR3 is given as listed by TCRdb. The gene calls are TRBV15 and TRBJ2-7; the DNA was not compared with TRBD2, the D call given in the table. The CDR3 is 11 residues long, ends included. CDR1 is LNHNV, CDR2 YYDKDF, per germline (reference sequence). The CDR3 sequence: CATSRDREGDI.

V and J are TRBV7-9 and TRBJ1-1, with a possible D match to TRBD1 (5 bases). The CDR3 runs 12 residues. The V gene lost 3 bases and the J gene lost 13 bases, with 15 bases spanning the gap. Germline CDR1 SEHNR, CDR2 FQNEAQ (reference sequence). The CDR3 nucleotides are TGTGCCAGCAGCTTTGGAGGGGCGAGAGATTTCTTT. It encodes CASSFGGARDFF.

V is TRBV27 and J is TRBJ1-2, with TRBD1 as a possible D gene (5 bases). V shed 0 bases and J shed 2 bases, with 16 bases lying between them. Germline CDR1 MNHEY, CDR2 SMNVEV (reference sequence). The CDR3 extends over 17 amino acids. CDR3 nucleotide sequence: TGTGCCAGCAGTTTATCGATAACGGCGGGGACCAACTATGGCTACACCTTC. It specifies CASSLSITAGTNYGYTF.

V usage is TRBV18 and J usage is TRBJ2-3; no reliable D call. Per the germline V gene, CDR1 is KGHSH and CDR2 is LQKENI. The CDR3 contains 13 residues. V dropped 0 bases and J dropped 11 bases, with 12 bases sitting between them. CDR3 loop: CASSPPEGWRQYF. In DNA, the CDR3 is TGTGCCAGCTCACCACCTGAAGGATGGAGGCAGTATTTT.

A single count supports this clone. The chain employs TRBV2 and TRBJ2-5; D unresolved. This CDR3 comprises 13 residues. CDR1 is SNHLY, CDR2 FYNNEI, per germline. Between the trimmed V and J ends, which lost 6 bases and 0 bases, there was a span of 8 bases. In nucleotides, the CDR3 is TGTGCCAGCAGGGCCCCCCACCAAGAGACCCAGTACTTC. This encodes CASRAPHQETQYF. The variable domain in full, completed from reference TRBV2 and TRBJ2-5, reads EPEVTQTPSHQVTQMGQEVILRCVPISNHLYFYWYRQILGQKVEFLVSFYNNEISEKSEIFDDQFSVERPDGSNFTLKIRSTKLEDSAMYFCASRAPHQETQYFGPGTRLLVL.

The chain carries TRBV11-3 and TRBJ2-2, with D hard to call. The CDR3 sequence is 14 residues long. CDR1 is SGHNT and CDR2 is YENEEA in the germline V gene. V was pared by 7 bases and J by 6 bases, with 15 bases between. CDR3 loop: CASTAPRFAGELFF. The CDR3 DNA sequence: TGTGCCAGCACCGCCCCCAGGTTCGCCGGGGAGCTGTTTTTT.

The table lists this clone with a count of one. The rearrangement links TRBV29-1 to TRBJ2-3, with TRBD1 identical over 8 bases. This CDR3 region has 16 residues. Germline-derived CDR1 and CDR2 are SQVTM and ANQGSEA. The V segment lost 4 bases and the J segment 3 bases; nucleotides outside the gene matches: 12. This CDR3 is CSVVSPTGAHTDTQYF. Here the CDR3 DNA reads TGCAGCGTTGTCTCCCCGACAGGGGCGCATACAGATACGCAGTATTTT.

This chain joins TRBV7-9 and TRBJ2-5; 8 bases map to TRBD1. The junction had 7 bases not matched to a gene; V was cut back by 4 bases and J by 6 bases. Germline loops: CDR1 SEHNR, CDR2 FQNEAQ (reference sequence). The length of the CDR3 is 14 residues. The CDR3 loop is CASSSDRGGKTQYF. In DNA form, the CDR3 reads TGTGCCAGCAGCTCCGACAGGGGAGGAAAGACCCAGTACTTC.

V and J are TRBV18 and TRBJ2-1, with D perhaps TRBD1 (6 bases). The CDR3 has 13 amino acids. Germline loops: CDR1 KGHSH, CDR2 LQKENI. CDR3 bases: TGTGCAAGTCGTCACCAGGGGAGAGATGAGCAGTTCTTC. This sequence encodes CASRHQGRDEQFF.

This clone was seen once. CDR3 DNA: TGTGCCAGCAGTTTATCCGGGACAGGGAATCAGCCCCAGCATTTT. Residues: CASSLSGTGNQPQHF. The rearrangement links TRBV27 to TRBJ1-5, with 9 bases matching TRBD1. The CDR3 has 15 residues. With V trimmed by 0 bases and J by 4 bases, 1 base remained unmatched. The germline V gene encodes CDR1 MNHEY and CDR2 SMNVEV (reference sequence).

This clone was observed once. V and J are TRBV6-1 and TRBJ1-1; 9 positions match TRBD1. Germline V CDR1 and CDR2: MNHNS, SASEGT. CDR3 length equals 16 residues. Trimming at V came to 4 bases and at J to 1 base, leaving 7 bases not matched to a gene. The CDR3 spells CASSALQGAPNTEAFF. CDR3 DNA: TGTGCCAGCAGTGCACTACAGGGGGCGCCGAACACTGAAGCTTTCTTT.

V gene TRBV5-1 combines with J gene TRBJ2-1; 7 bases map to TRBD2. This CDR3 region has 17 residues. Trimming at V came to 0 bases and at J to 0 bases, leaving 6 bases not matched to a gene. CDR1 SGHRS and CDR2 YFSETQ come from the germline V gene. CDR3 protein: CASSLGVSGYSYNEQFF. The CDR3 DNA sequence: TGCGCCAGCAGCTTGGGGGTTAGCGGGTACTCCTACAATGAGCAGTTCTTC.

This clone came up once. V is TRBV5-1 and J is TRBJ1-3; D unresolved. CDR1 and CDR2 from the germline V gene are SGHRS and YFSETQ. The CDR3 consists of 16 residues. V dropped 0 bases and J dropped 0 bases, with 10 bases sitting between them. CDR3 protein: CASSLVDMSSGNTIYF. CDR3 nucleotides: TGCGCCAGCAGCTTGGTTGACATGAGCTCTGGAAACACCATATATTTT.